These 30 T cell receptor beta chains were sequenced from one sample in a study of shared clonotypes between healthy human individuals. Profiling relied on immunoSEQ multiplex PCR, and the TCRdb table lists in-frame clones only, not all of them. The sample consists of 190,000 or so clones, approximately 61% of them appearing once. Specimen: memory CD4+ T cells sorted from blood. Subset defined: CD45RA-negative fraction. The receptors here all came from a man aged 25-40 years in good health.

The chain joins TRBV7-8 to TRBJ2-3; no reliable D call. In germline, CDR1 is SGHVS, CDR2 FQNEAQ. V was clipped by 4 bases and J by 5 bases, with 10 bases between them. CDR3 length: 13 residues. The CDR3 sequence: CASSSDRLDTQYF. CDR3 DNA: TGTGCCAGCAGCTCGGACCGATTAGATACGCAGTATTTT.

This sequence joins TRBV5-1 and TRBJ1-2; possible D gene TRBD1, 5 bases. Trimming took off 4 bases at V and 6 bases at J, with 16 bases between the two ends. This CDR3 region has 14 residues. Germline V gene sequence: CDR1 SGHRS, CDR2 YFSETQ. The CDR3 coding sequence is TGCGCCAGCAGCCCGGCTTACCAAGGGGATGGCTACACCTTC. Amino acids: CASSPAYQGDGYTF.

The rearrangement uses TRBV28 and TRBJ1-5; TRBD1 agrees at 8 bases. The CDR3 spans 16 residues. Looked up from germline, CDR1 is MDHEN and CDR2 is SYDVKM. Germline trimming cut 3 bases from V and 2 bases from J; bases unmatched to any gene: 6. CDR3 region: CASSFLQGDGNQPQHF. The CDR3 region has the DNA TGTGCCAGCAGTTTCCTACAGGGGGATGGCAATCAGCCCCAGCATTTT.

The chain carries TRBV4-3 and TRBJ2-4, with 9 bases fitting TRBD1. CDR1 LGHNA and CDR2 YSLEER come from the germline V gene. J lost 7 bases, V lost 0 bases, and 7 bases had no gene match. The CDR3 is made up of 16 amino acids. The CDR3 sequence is CASSQEGGQGRNIQYF. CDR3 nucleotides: TGCGCCAGCAGCCAAGAAGGGGGACAGGGCAGGAACATTCAGTACTTC.

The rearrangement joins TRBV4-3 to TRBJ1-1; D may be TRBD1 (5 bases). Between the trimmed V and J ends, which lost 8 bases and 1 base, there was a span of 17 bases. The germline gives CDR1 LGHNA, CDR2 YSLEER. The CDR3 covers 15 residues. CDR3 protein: CASRTRGISNTEAFF. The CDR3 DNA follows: TGCGCCAGCCGAACCCGGGGGATATCGAACACTGAAGCTTTCTTT.

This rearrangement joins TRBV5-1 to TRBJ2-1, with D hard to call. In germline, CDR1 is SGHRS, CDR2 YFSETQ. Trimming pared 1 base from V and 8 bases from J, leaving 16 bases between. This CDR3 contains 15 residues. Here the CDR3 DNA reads TGCGCCAGCAGCTTGTCCAGTCCAGGCTTGCATGAGCAGTTCTTC. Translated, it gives CASSLSSPGLHEQFF.

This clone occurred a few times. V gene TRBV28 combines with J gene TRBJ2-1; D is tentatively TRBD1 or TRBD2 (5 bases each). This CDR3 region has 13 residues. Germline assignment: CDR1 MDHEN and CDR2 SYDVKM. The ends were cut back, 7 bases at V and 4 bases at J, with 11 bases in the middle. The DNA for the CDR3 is TGTGCCAGCACTTCGGGGCCATACAATGAGCAGTTCTTC. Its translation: CASTSGPYNEQFF. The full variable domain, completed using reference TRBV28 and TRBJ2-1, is DVKVTQSSRYLVKRTGEKVFLECVQDMDHENMFWYRQDPGLGLRLIYFSYDVKMKEKGDIPEGYSVSREKKERFSLILESASTNQTSMYLCASTSGPYNEQFFGPGTRLTVL.

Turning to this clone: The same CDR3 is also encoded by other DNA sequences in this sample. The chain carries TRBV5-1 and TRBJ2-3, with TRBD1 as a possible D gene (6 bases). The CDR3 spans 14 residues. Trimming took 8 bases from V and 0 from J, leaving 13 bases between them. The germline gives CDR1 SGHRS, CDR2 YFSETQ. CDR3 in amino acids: CASLRGGSTDTQYF. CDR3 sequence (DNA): TGCGCCAGTCTCAGGGGTGGAAGCACAGATACGCAGTATTTT.

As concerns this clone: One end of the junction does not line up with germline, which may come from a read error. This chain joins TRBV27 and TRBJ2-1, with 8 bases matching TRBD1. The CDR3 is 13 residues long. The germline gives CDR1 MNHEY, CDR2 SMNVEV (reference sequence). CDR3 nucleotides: TGTGCCAGCAGTTTACAAACCGGGACAGGCACGATCTTC. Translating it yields CASSLQTGTGTIF.

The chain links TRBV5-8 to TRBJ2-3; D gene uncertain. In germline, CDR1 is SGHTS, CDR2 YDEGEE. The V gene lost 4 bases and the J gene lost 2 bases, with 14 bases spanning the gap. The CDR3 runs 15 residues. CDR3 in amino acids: CASSPRGVYTDTQYF. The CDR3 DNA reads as TGTGCCAGCAGCCCTCGTGGGGTATACACAGATACGCAGTATTTT.

The CDR3 DNA is TGTGCCACCAGCAGAGCCGGAGAGACCCAGTACTTC. Translating gives CATSRAGETQYF. This rearrangement joins TRBV15 to TRBJ2-5; D is unresolved. This CDR3 has 12 residues. Germline CDR1 is LNHNV and CDR2 is YYDKDF (reference sequence). V dropped 1 base and J dropped 4 bases, with 4 bases sitting between them.

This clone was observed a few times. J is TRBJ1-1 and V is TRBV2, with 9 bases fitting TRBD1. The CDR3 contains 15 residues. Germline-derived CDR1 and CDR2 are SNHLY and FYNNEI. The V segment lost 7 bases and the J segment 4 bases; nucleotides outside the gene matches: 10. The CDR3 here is CASTRTQGAGTEAFF. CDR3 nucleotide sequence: TGTGCCAGCACACGAACACAGGGGGCTGGCACTGAAGCTTTCTTT.

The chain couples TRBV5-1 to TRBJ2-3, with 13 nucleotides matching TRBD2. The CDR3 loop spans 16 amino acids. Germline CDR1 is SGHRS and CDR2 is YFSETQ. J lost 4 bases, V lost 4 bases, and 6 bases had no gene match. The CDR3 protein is CASSRGLAGEPDTQYF. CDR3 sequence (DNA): TGCGCCAGCAGCAGAGGACTAGCGGGAGAGCCAGATACGCAGTATTTT. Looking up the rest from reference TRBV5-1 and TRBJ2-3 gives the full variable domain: KAGVTQTPRYLIKTRGQQVTLSCSPISGHRSVSWYQQTPGQGLQFLFEYFSETQRNKGNFPGRFSGRQFSNSRSEMNVSTLELGDSALYLCASSRGLAGEPDTQYFGPGTRLTVL.

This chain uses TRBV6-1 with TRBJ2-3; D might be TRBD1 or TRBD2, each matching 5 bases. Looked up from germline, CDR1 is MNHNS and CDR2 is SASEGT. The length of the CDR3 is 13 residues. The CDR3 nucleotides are TGTGCTATGGGGGAGTGGGGCACAGATACGCAGTATTTT. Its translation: CAMGEWGTDTQYF.

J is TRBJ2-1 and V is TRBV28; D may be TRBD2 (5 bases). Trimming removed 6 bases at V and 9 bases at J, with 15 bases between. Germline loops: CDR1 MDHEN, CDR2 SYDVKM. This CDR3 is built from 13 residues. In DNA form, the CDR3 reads TGTGCCAGCAGCCTACCCGTGGGGAGTGAGCAGTTCTTC. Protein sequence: CASSLPVGSEQFF. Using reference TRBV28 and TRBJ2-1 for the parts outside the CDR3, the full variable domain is DVKVTQSSRYLVKRTGEKVFLECVQDMDHENMFWYRQDPGLGLRLIYFSYDVKMKEKGDIPEGYSVSREKKERFSLILESASTNQTSMYLCASSLPVGSEQFFGPGTRLTVL.

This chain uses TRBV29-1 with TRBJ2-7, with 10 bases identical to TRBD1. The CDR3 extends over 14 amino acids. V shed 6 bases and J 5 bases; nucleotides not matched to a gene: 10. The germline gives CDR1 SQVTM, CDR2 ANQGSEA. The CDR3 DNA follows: TGCAGCGTCGGAACCGGGACAGGGGCCAACGAGCAGTACTTC. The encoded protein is CSVGTGTGANEQYF.

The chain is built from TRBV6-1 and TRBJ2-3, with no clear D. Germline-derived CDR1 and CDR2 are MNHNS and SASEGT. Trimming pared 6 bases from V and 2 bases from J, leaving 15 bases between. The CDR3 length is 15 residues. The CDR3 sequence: CASSPGLYDTDTQYF. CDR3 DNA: TGTGCCAGCAGCCCGGGTCTTTATGACACAGATACGCAGTATTTT.

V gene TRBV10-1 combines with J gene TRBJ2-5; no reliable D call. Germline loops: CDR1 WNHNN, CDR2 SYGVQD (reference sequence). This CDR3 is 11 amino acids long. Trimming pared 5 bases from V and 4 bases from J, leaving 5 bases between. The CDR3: CASSNGETQYF. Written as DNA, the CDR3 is TGCGCCAGCAGTAACGGAGAGACCCAGTACTTC.

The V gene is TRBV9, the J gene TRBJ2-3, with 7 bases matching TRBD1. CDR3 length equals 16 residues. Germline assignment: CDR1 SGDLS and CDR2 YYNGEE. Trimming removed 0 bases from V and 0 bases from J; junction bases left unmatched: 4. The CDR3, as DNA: TGTGCCAGCAGCGTAGAGGGGGCCATGAGCACAGATACGCAGTATTTT. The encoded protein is CASSVEGAMSTDTQYF.

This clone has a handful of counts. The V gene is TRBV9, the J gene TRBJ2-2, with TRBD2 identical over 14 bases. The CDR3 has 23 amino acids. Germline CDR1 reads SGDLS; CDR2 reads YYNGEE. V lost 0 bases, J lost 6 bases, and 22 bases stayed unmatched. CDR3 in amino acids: CASSVGPGTSGSRAAEGPGELFF. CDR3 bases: TGTGCCAGCAGCGTAGGTCCCGGGACTAGCGGGAGTCGTGCCGCGGAGGGCCCCGGGGAGCTGTTTTTT.

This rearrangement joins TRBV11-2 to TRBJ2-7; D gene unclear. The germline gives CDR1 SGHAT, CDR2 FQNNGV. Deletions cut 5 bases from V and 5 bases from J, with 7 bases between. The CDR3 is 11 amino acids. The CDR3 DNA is TGTGCCAGCAGCAGCCGTGACGAGCAGTACTTC. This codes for CASSSRDEQYF.

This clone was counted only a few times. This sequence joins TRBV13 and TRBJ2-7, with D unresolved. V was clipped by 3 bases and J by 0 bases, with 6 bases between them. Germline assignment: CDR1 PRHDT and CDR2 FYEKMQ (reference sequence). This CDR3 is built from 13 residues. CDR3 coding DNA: TGTGCCAGCAGCTTGGGTGGCTCCTACGAGCAGTACTTC. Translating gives CASSLGGSYEQYF.

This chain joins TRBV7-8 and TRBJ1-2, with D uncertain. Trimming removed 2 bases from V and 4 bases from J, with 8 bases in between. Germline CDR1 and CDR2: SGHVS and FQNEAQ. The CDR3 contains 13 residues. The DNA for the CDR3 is TGTGCCAGCAGCTTATTTGAGGGCTATGGCTACACCTTC. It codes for CASSLFEGYGYTF.

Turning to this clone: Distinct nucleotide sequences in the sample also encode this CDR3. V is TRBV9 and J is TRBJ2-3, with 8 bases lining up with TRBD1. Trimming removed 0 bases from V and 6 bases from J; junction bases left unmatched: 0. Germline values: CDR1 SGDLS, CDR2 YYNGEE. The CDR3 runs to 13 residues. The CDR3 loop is CASSVGQGDTQYF. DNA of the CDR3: TGTGCCAGCAGCGTAGGACAGGGGGATACGCAGTATTTT.

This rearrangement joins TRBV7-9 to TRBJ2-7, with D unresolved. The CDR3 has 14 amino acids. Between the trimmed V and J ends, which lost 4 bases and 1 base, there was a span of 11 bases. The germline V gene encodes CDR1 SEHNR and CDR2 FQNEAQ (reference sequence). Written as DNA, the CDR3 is TGTGCCAGCAGCTCCTACACCCTTTCCTACGAGCAGTACTTC. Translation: CASSSYTLSYEQYF.

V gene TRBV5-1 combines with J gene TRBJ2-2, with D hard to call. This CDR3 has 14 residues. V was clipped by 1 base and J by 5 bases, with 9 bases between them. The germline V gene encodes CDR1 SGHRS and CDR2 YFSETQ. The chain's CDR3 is CASSLYSDTGELFF. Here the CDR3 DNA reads TGCGCCAGCAGCTTGTACAGCGATACCGGGGAGCTGTTTTTT.

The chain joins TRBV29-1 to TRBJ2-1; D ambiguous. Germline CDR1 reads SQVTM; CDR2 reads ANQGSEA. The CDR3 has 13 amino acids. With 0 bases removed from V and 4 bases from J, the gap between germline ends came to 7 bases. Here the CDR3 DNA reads TGCAGCGTTGAAGAGCAGCAGTACAATGAGCAGTTCTTC. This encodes CSVEEQQYNEQFF.

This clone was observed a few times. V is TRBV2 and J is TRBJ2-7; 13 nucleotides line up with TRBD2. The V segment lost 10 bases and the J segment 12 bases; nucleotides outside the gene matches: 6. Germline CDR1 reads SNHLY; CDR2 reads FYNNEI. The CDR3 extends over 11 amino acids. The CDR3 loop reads CATGLAGVGYF. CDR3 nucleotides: TGTGCCACCGGACTAGCGGGAGTTGGGTACTTC. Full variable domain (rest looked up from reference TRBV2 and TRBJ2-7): EPEVTQTPSHQVTQMGQEVILRCVPISNHLYFYWYRQILGQKVEFLVSFYNNEISEKSEIFDDQFSVERPDGSNFTLKIRSTKLEDSAMYFCATGLAGVGYFGPGTRLTVT.

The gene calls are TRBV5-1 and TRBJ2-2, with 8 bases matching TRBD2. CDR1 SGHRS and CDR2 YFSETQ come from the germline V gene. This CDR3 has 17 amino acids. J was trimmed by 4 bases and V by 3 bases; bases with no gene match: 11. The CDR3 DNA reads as TGCGCCAGCAGCTCCAGGGGAGCGGGGGCAATCACCGGGGAGCTGTTTTTT. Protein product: CASSSRGAGAITGELFF.

CDR3 residues: CAISPELAGGRNEQFF. DNA for the CDR3: TGTGCCATCAGTCCGGAACTAGCGGGAGGGCGTAATGAGCAGTTCTTC. The genes are TRBV10-3 and TRBJ2-1, with 13 bases aligning to TRBD2. Germline V gene data show CDR1 as ENHRY and CDR2 as SYGVKD. This CDR3 spans 16 amino acids. The V gene end was trimmed by 5 bases and the J gene end by 7 bases; junction bases not matched to a gene: 8.